This entry features one T cell receptor beta chain sequence. The antigen is not known. The same CDR3 also results from other DNA sequences found in this sample. This entry belongs to a study of cytomegalovirus exposure and HLA in healthy donors. Study-wide results and caveats: Accurate prediction of most subjects' HLA-A and HLA-B alleles from TCR beta sequences was reported. A previous analysis found most TCR beta V segments productive roughly 90% or roughly 30% of the time.

The primer mix had 60 Vbeta and 13 Jbeta primers. The repertoire was sequenced with immunoSEQ multiplex PCR; TCRdb's copy has only in-frame clones and lacks some. The sample holds over 90,000 clones, about 74% seen once. This CDR3 spans 15 amino acids. Germline CDR1 reads PRHDT; CDR2 reads FYEKMQ (reference sequence). Trimming at V came to 5 bases and at J to 2 bases, leaving 7 bases not matched to a gene. Sequencing was performed on PBMCs. This chain uses TRBV13 with TRBJ2-3, with 7 bases aligning to TRBD1. This TCR derives from a woman between 50 and 59 years old in good health and CMV-seropositive. In DNA, the CDR3 is TGTGCCAGCAGCCTACTGGGACAGCTCACAGATACGCAGTATTTT. The encoded protein is CASSLLGQLTDTQYF.